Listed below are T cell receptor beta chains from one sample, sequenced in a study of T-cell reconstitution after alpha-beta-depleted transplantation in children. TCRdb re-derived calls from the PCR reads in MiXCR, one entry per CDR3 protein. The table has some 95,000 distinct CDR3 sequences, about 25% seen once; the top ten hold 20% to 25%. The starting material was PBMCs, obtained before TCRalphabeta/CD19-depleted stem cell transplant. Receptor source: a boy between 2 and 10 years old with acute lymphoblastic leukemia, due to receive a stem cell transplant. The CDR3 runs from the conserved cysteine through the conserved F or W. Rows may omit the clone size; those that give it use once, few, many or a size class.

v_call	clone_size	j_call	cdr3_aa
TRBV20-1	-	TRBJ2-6	CSATISGIRSGANVLTF
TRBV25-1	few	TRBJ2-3	CASSYGAADTQYF
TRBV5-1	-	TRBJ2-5	CASRWGQETQYF
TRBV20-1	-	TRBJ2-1	CSARDPGRNNEQFF
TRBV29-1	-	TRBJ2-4	CSFRTGRNIQYF
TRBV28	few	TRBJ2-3	CASSIRWTSSYTQYF
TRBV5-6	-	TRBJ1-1	CASSLAVKTGMNTEAFF
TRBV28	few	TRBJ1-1	CASRRTGGTEAFF
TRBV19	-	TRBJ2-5	CASSSSSGVQETQYF
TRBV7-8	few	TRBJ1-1	CASSLTEKNTEAFF
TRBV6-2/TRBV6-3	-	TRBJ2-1	CASTNPDYHNEQFF
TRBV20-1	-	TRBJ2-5	CSARSSKETQYF
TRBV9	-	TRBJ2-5	CASSVVSSAQETQYF
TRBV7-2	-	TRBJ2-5	CASSFVRSVETQYF
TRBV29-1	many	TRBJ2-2	CSADSGSRAGELFF
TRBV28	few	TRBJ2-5	CASSLLGQGFVETQYF
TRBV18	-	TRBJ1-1	CASSPTTGNMNTEAFF
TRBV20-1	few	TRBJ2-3	CSATRASSTDTQYF
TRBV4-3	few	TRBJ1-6	CASSQDFGQGPSPLHF
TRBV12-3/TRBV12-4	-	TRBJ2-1	CASSFTNEQFF
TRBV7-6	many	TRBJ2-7	CASSRGGALSYEQYF
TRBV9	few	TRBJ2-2	CASSAHDRPLETGELFF
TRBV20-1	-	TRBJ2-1	CSATDTAGGYNEQFF
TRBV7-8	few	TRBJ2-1	CASSLRGGYNEQFF
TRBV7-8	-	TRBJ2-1	CASSSKVVEQFF
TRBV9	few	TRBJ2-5	CASSVDPGAGGGETQYF
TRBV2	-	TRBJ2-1	CASSTSGSLYNEQFF
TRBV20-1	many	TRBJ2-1	CSARLAEYNEQFF
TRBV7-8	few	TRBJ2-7	CASSFRDGSYEQYF
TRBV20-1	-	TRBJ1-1	CSAPGPGRRDEAFF
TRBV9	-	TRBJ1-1	CASSQSVADPLTAEAFF
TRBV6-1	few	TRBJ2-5	CASSPMGVGETQYF
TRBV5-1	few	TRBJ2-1	CASRPSGGADNEQFF
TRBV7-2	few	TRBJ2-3	CASSLMSGGTDTQYF
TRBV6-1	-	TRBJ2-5	CASTREGETQYF
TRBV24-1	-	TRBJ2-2	CATSEKGLGMTGELFF
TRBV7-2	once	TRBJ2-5	CASSLFFRETQYF
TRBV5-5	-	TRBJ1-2	CASSYKGAGGSAGYTF
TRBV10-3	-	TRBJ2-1	CAISGGGQPLSYNEQFF
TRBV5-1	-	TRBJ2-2	CASSLSPRGDTGELFF
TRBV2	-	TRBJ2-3	CASRVQQRARDTQYF
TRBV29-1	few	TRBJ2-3	CSVGIGVGGGMADTQYF
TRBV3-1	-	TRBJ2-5	CASCQDGLLQETQYF
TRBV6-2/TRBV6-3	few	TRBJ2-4	CASSRTTDVKNIQYF
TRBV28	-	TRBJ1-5	CASSLGGAPYSNQPQHF
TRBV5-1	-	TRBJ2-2	CASSQEITGALFF
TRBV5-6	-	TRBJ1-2	CASSPGDYGYTF
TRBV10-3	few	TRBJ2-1	CAISEAYNEQFF
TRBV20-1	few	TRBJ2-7	CSAPPPGLRYEQYF
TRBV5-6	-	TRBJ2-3	CASSQKGQEDTQYF
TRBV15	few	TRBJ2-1	CATSRDLTGSLSVNEQFF
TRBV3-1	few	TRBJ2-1	CASSPSGGRDNNEQFF
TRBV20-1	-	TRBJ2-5	CSARRPKETQYF
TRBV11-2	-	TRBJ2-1	CASSLEGLMYNEQFF
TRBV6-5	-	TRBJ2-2	CASSYSIQGNTGELFF